This passage covers 10 T cell receptor beta chains from one sample sequenced in a study of regulatory T cells in long-lasting Graves disease. The time point was: persistent/refractory GD, antithyroid drugs over 5 years with positive TRAb. Preparation of the TCR library used RNA extracted from PBMCs. The TCR beta library used iRepertoire HTBI primers with Arm-PCR amplification of CDR3. In TCRdb, the multiplex PCR reads were re-called with MiXCR into one record per CDR3 protein. Among roughly 300,000 distinct CDR3 sequences listed, 22% were seen once. The input for sequencing was peripheral blood mononuclear cells (PBMCs), taken when the disease was refractory, from a patient treated with antithyroid drugs. The receptors here all came from a female donor with Graves disease.

This clonotype has ten or more counts. This chain's CDR3 is CASSFPTVGGYTF. DNA of the CDR3: TGTGCCAGCAGTTTCCCGACAGTTGGGGGCTACACCTTC. This rearrangement joins TRBV28 to TRBJ1-2; a possible D gene is TRBD1 (5 bases). The CDR3 spans 13 residues. Per the germline V gene, CDR1 is MDHEN and CDR2 is SYDVKM. V dropped 3 bases and J dropped 8 bases, with 13 bases sitting between them.

This clonotype was found many times. The gene calls are TRBV20-1 and TRBJ1-6; 8 bases align to TRBD1. The CDR3 contains 14 residues. V shed 6 bases and J 9 bases; nucleotides not matched to a gene: 10. Germline-derived CDR1 and CDR2 are DFQATT and SNEGSKA (reference sequence). The CDR3 DNA sequence: TGCAGTGCAGAGATTTGGACAGGGTTTTCACCCCTCCACTTT. Amino acids: CSAEIWTGFSPLHF.

The chain recombines TRBV7-9 with TRBJ2-7; D remains ambiguous. Germline V gene sequence: CDR1 SEHNR, CDR2 FQNEAQ (reference sequence). The CDR3 is made up of 15 amino acids. Trimming removed 5 bases from V and 2 bases from J, with 16 bases in between. CDR3 sequence reads: CASSPRSAPTYEQYF. The CDR3 bases are TGTGCCAGCAGCCCCCGGTCAGCACCAACCTACGAGCAGTACTTC. Variable domain in full (rest from reference TRBV7-9 and TRBJ2-7): DTGVSQNPRHKITKRGQNVTFRCDPISEHNRLYWYRQTLGQGPEFLTYFQNEAQLEKSRLLSDRFSAERPKGSFSTLEIQRTEQGDSAMYLCASSPRSAPTYEQYFGPGTRLTVT.

This clonotype showed up many times. The J gene is TRBJ2-7, the V gene TRBV6-1; TRBD1 matches at 7 bases. From germline, CDR1 is MNHNS and CDR2 SASEGT. Losses at the gene ends were 7 bases for V and 7 bases for J; bases not matched to a gene: 10. The CDR3 has 13 amino acids. CDR3 sequence reads: CASTTTGNQEQYF. For the CDR3, the DNA is TGTGCCAGCACCACGACAGGGAACCAGGAGCAGTACTTC.

The V gene is TRBV6-2 or TRBV6-3, the J gene TRBJ1-2; D is possibly TRBD1 (6 bases). CDR1 MNHEY and CDR2 SVGEGT come from the germline V gene. Trimming pared 0 bases from V and 6 bases from J, leaving 11 bases between. The CDR3 loop spans 14 amino acids. In nucleotides, the CDR3 is TGTGCCAGCAGTTACTCTTCGGGGGGCGATGGCTACACCTTC. It is translated as CASSYSSGGDGYTF.

This clonotype has a count of ten or more. V is TRBV28 and J is TRBJ1-2; 9 nucleotides agree with TRBD1. Trimming cost V 5 bases and J 8 bases; bases outside gene matches: 6. CDR3 length: 13 residues. Looked up from germline, CDR1 is MDHEN and CDR2 is SYDVKM. CDR3 in amino acids: CASSPSTGGGYTF. CDR3 DNA: TGTGCCAGCAGTCCCTCGACAGGGGGGGGCTACACCTTC.

This clonotype was seen many times. This CDR3 reads CASSLGPLGGGETQYF. As DNA, the CDR3 is TGTGCCAGCAGCTTAGGCCCCCTTGGCGGGGGGGAGACCCAGTACTTC. This rearrangement joins TRBV7-2 to TRBJ2-5, with 8 bases that match TRBD2. The germline V gene has CDR1 SGHTA and CDR2 FQGNSA. The V segment lost 1 base and the J segment 5 bases; nucleotides outside the gene matches: 9. The CDR3 is 16 amino acids.

A note on this clonotype: A much bigger clone sits one base away, suggesting this may be a read error. The rearrangement uses TRBV20-1 and TRBJ1-4, with D uncertain. The CDR3 has 15 residues. With 0 bases removed from V and 3 bases from J, the gap between germline ends came to 11 bases. Germline V gives CDR1 DFQATT, CDR2 SNEGSKA (reference sequence). The CDR3 DNA is TGCAGTGCTAGAGATGGGGAATGGCCTAATGAAAAACTGTTTTTT. Translated: CSARDGEWPNEKLFF.

This clonotype has ten or more counts. The chain uses TRBV28 and TRBJ2-5; TRBD1 or TRBD2 may be the D gene (5 bases each). Germline values: CDR1 MDHEN, CDR2 SYDVKM. V lost 2 bases and J lost 2, with 15 bases in between. The CDR3 is made up of 16 amino acids. CDR3 in amino acids: CASSLRGRNKQETQYF. CDR3 nucleotide sequence: TGTGCCAGCAGTTTAAGGGGACGAAACAAACAAGAGACCCAGTACTTC.

In this sample, this clonotype turned up once. The likely explanation is a read error, given a far larger clone one base away. The J gene is TRBJ2-7, the V gene TRBV6-5; TRBD2 is a possible D gene (6 bases). Germline lookup yields CDR1 MNHEY and CDR2 SVGAGI. Trimming took off 0 bases at V and 10 bases at J, with 25 bases between the two ends. The length of the CDR3 is 17 residues. CDR3 nucleotides: TGTGCCAGCAGTTACTCGATCCAGGGAGGTACTCAAGGGGTCCAGTACTTC. Its protein product is CASSYSIQGGTQGVQYF.